This T cell receptor (beta chain) stems from a study of PD-L1 blockade in urothelial cancer. At the level of the study: Patients began atezolizumab, 1,200 mg intravenously every 3 weeks, in the mid-2010s. Blood drawn 3 weeks (second dose) and 6 weeks after treatment start was analyzed.

Study outcomes and limitations: Tumor-associated TCR clones expanded more in blood at 3 weeks in patients with durable benefit.

A note on this clone: What it recognizes is unknown.

Germline assignment: CDR1 SGHRS and CDR2 YFSETQ. The CDR3 has 14 amino acids. With 0 bases removed from V and 4 bases from J, the gap between germline ends came to 7 bases. Peripheral blood mononuclear cells were collected from every patient before and during treatment, yielding between 1 and 8 samples per patient. Method: immunoSEQ multiplex PCR; TCRdb's copy keeps in-frame clones and lacks some. This sample has 50,000 or so clones, with roughly 87% found just once. The rearrangement joins TRBV5-1 to TRBJ1-4; D is possibly TRBD1 (5 bases). Sequenced here: PBMCs, sampled around atezolizumab (anti-PD-L1) treatment. This clonotype originated in a man aged 65 to 85 with urothelial cancer. CDR3 sequence: CASSLGQFNEKLFF. CDR3 nucleotides: TGCGCCAGCAGCTTGGGACAGTTTAATGAAAAACTGTTTTTT. The full variable domain, in which reference TRBV5-1 and TRBJ1-4 provide the parts outside the CDR3, is KAGVTQTPRYLIKTRGQQVTLSCSPISGHRSVSWYQQTPGQGLQFLFEYFSETQRNKGNFPGRFSGRQFSNSRSEMNVSTLELGDSALYLCASSLGQFNEKLFFGSGTQLSVL.